These 26 T cell receptor beta chains were sequenced from one sample in a study of blood T cell repertoires in COVID-19. Measured with immunoSEQ multiplex PCR; TCRdb has only the in-frame clones, and not every one. The sample includes about 210,000 clones, 81% of them seen just once. The sequenced material came from PBMCs or T cells enriched from blood (not recorded which). The origin of the receptors is a woman in her forties or fifties with acute COVID-19.

The V gene is TRBV24-1, the J gene TRBJ2-3; 10 nucleotides agree with TRBD1. Losses at the gene ends were 4 bases for V and 0 bases for J; bases not matched to a gene: 6. Per germline, CDR1 KGHDR and CDR2 SFDVKD. This CDR3 is 17 amino acids long. In nucleotides, the CDR3 is TGTGCCACCAGTGACCTTGGGACAGGGGAGAGCACAGATACGCAGTATTTT. It yields the protein CATSDLGTGESTDTQYF.

This clone was observed a few times. The genes are TRBV4-2 and TRBJ2-7; 9 bases align to TRBD2. Per the germline V gene, CDR1 is LGHNA and CDR2 is YNFKEQ. V lost 4 bases and J lost 5; bases outside the gene matches: 9. The CDR3 spans 15 residues. CDR3 sequence reads: CASSRTGLASDEQYF. The DNA of the CDR3 is TGTGCCAGCAGCCGCACGGGACTAGCTTCCGACGAGCAGTACTTC.

V usage is TRBV7-2 and J usage is TRBJ1-1, with TRBD1 matching over 8 bases. The CDR3 sequence is 13 residues long. V lost 6 bases to trimming and J lost 4 bases; unmatched junction nucleotides: 4. The germline V gene encodes CDR1 SGHTA and CDR2 FQGNSA. CDR3 in DNA: TGTGCCAGCAGGCTTACAGGGGGCACTGAAGCTTTCTTT. It is translated as CASRLTGGTEAFF.

The chain recombines TRBV6-5 with TRBJ1-1, with D unclear. Trimming removed 11 bases at V and 5 bases at J, with 18 bases between. In germline, CDR1 is MNHEY, CDR2 SVGAGI. The CDR3 contains 13 residues. The CDR3 DNA reads TGTGCCCTTGAAAACTCCGGGATGACTGAAGCTTTCTTT. This translates into CALENSGMTEAFF.

V usage is TRBV7-8 and J usage is TRBJ1-5, with D tentatively TRBD1 (5 bases). The V and J ends lost 4 bases and 0 bases respectively, with 13 bases between them. The CDR3 loop spans 16 amino acids. Germline V gene sequence: CDR1 SGHVS, CDR2 FQNEAQ. Written as DNA, the CDR3 is TGTGCCAGCAGCTCTGGGACTTCTTATAGCAATCAGCCCCAGCATTTT. It codes for CASSSGTSYSNQPQHF.

The chain has TRBV19 and TRBJ1-6; maybe TRBD1 (6 bases). Trimming removed 3 bases at V and 0 bases at J, with 15 bases between. Germline V gene lookup returns CDR1 LNHDA and CDR2 SQIVND (reference sequence). This CDR3 is built from 18 residues. The CDR3 nucleotides are TGTGCCAGTAGTATCCGACAGGAATTAAGCTCCTATAATTCACCCCTCCACTTT. It codes for CASSIRQELSSYNSPLHF.

The chain uses TRBV29-1 and TRBJ2-2; weak D call: TRBD2 (6 bases). The V and J ends lost 6 bases and 3 bases respectively, with 14 bases between them. The CDR3 is made up of 14 amino acids. CDR1 and CDR2 from the germline V gene are SQVTM and ANQGSEA. Here the CDR3 DNA reads TGCAGCGTAAGCTGGGACTCCTACACCGGGGAGCTGTTTTTT. The encoded protein is CSVSWDSYTGELFF.

The chain combines TRBV19 with TRBJ1-2, with 8 bases identical to TRBD1. CDR1 and CDR2 (germline): LNHDA, SQIVND (reference sequence). J lost 4 bases, V lost 6 bases, and 16 bases had no gene match. CDR3 length: 17 residues. In DNA form, the CDR3 reads TGTGCCAGTAGACACCCCGGGACAGGACCGGGGGGCTATGGCTACACCTTC. Protein product: CASRHPGTGPGGYGYTF. The whole variable domain, filled in from reference TRBV19 and TRBJ1-2, reads DGGITQSPKYLFRKEGQNVTLSCEQNLNHDAMYWYRQDPGQGLRLIYYSQIVNDFQKGDIAEGYSVSREKKESFPLTVTSAQKNPTAFYLCASRHPGTGPGGYGYTFGSGTRLTVV.

This clone came up once. The chain combines TRBV28 with TRBJ1-6; 9 bases map to TRBD1. V trimming: 5 bases; J trimming: 8 bases; junction bases outside the gene matches: 16. CDR3 length: 18 residues. Germline loops: CDR1 MDHEN, CDR2 SYDVKM. DNA for the CDR3: TGTGCCAGCAGTGTAGGGACAGGGCTGGCCGCAGGGGATTCACCCCTCCACTTT. As protein: CASSVGTGLAAGDSPLHF.

This clone has only a few counts. J is TRBJ1-2 and V is TRBV6-6; 7 bases are shared with TRBD1. CDR3 length: 13 residues. V trimming: 7 bases; J trimming: 2 bases; junction bases outside the gene matches: 4. Per germline, CDR1 MNHNY and CDR2 SVGAGI (reference sequence). The CDR3 region has the DNA TGTGCCAGCACCGGGGGACAGAACTATGGCTACACCTTC. Translating it yields CASTGGQNYGYTF.

The chain combines TRBV7-2 with TRBJ2-2; maybe TRBD1 (6 bases). Germline CDR1 reads SGHTA; CDR2 reads FQGNSA. The CDR3 is made up of 14 amino acids. Trimming left V 1 base short and J 7 bases short, with 10 bases between. CDR3 residues: CASSLDGGGGELFF. The DNA of the CDR3 is TGTGCCAGCAGCTTAGATGGGGGCGGCGGGGAGCTGTTTTTT.

V usage is TRBV6-7 and J usage is TRBJ2-2; 9 bases are shared with TRBD1. TRBV6-7 is an ORF, and what it does is uncertain. With V trimmed by 6 bases and J by 1 base, 3 bases remained unmatched. CDR3 size: 15 residues. The CDR3 region is CASRGQGKNTGELFF. In DNA, the CDR3 is TGTGCCAGCAGGGGACAGGGTAAGAACACCGGGGAGCTGTTTTTT.

This clone appeared once. The rearrangement links TRBV7-2 to TRBJ2-2; tentative D call: TRBD1 (7 bases). Trimming stripped 3 bases from V and 5 bases from J, with 13 bases between. The CDR3 loop spans 15 amino acids. Germline V CDR1 and CDR2: SGHTA, FQGNSA. DNA of the CDR3: TGTGCCAGCAGCTTTCAGGGGGGTTTGACCGGGGAGCTGTTTTTT. Amino acids: CASSFQGGLTGELFF.

The V call is TRBV7-2, the J call TRBJ2-7; the D is unclear. The CDR3 spans 15 residues. Germline lookup yields CDR1 SGHTA and CDR2 FQGNSA. V was shortened by 1 base and J by 6 bases, with 16 bases between the two germline ends. The CDR3 spells CASSLVSGSNSEQYF. The CDR3 DNA sequence: TGTGCCAGCAGCTTAGTCTCCGGGTCCAATAGCGAGCAGTACTTC.

V usage is TRBV7-2 and J usage is TRBJ2-1; 11 bases line up with TRBD2. CDR3 length: 16 residues. V was pared by 1 base and J by 7 bases, with 6 bases of the junction left unmatched. Germline lookup yields CDR1 SGHTA and CDR2 FQGNSA. The chain's CDR3 is CASSLVAGGPQNEQFF. CDR3 DNA: TGTGCCAGCAGCTTAGTAGCGGGGGGGCCGCAGAATGAGCAGTTCTTC.

The genes are TRBV4-2 and TRBJ2-1; D is possibly TRBD1 (5 bases). V lost 0 bases, J lost 0 bases, and 12 bases lay in between. Germline-derived CDR1 and CDR2 are LGHNA and YNFKEQ. CDR3 size: 17 residues. DNA of the CDR3: TGTGCCAGCAGCCAAGATCATGACAGAAGCTCCTACAATGAGCAGTTCTTC. It translates to CASSQDHDRSSYNEQFF.

This clone was counted a few times. V usage is TRBV4-3 and J usage is TRBJ2-2, with D possibly TRBD1 on 5 matching bases. Germline V lookup: CDR1 LGHNA, CDR2 YSLEER. The CDR3 has 17 amino acids. Deletions cut 0 bases from V and 4 bases from J, with 15 bases between. The CDR3 nucleotides read TGCGCCAGCAGCCAAGATCTTGGGGCTAGAAGCACCGGGGAGCTGTTTTTT. This encodes CASSQDLGARSTGELFF.

The chain couples TRBV7-2 to TRBJ2-7, with TRBD1 matching 9 bases. CDR3 length equals 15 residues. V dropped 5 bases and J dropped 3; count of bases not matched to a gene: 8. From germline, CDR1 is SGHTA and CDR2 FQGNSA. The CDR3: CASSHRQGGIYEQYF. The DNA of the CDR3 is TGTGCCAGCAGCCACCGACAGGGGGGAATCTACGAGCAGTACTTC.

On this clone itself: A read error may produce the germline difference seen at one junction end. This chain uses TRBV20-1 with TRBJ2-7, with 10 nucleotides matching TRBD1. The germline gives CDR1 DFQATT, CDR2 SNEGSKA (reference sequence). There are 13 residues in the CDR3. The CDR3 DNA reads as TGCAGGGCTAGTGGACAGGGGGTCTACGAGCAGTACTTC. The encoded protein is CRASGQGVYEQYF.

This chain uses TRBV5-1 with TRBJ2-7, with TRBD2 matching 7 bases. CDR3 length: 14 amino acids. The J segment lost 2 bases and the V segment lost 4 bases, leaving 6 bases of the junction unmatched. From germline, CDR1 is SGHRS and CDR2 YFSETQ. The CDR3 DNA follows: TGCGCCAGCAGCCTGGCGGGGGAACCCTACGAGCAGTACTTC. It encodes CASSLAGEPYEQYF.

This clone was counted at least ten times. V gene TRBV28 combines with J gene TRBJ2-4, with TRBD1 identical over 9 bases. The V gene's germline CDR1 is MDHEN and CDR2 SYDVKM. V lost 3 bases and J lost 6; bases outside the gene matches: 9. The CDR3 extends over 16 amino acids. CDR3 nucleotides: TGTGCCAGCAGTTTTACCCTGGGACAGGGAGGAAACATTCAGTACTTC. Its translation is CASSFTLGQGGNIQYF.

The J gene is TRBJ1-6, the V gene TRBV6-5; the match to TRBD1 covers 7 bases. Germline values: CDR1 MNHEY, CDR2 SVGAGI. This CDR3 contains 15 residues. J lost 10 bases, V lost 11 bases, and 17 bases had no gene match. The CDR3 spells CACQRIEGAGSPLHF. The CDR3 DNA reads as TGTGCCTGCCAAAGGATCGAGGGGGCAGGATCACCCCTCCACTTT.

This sequence joins TRBV6-2 or TRBV6-3 and TRBJ1-2, with a tentative D call TRBD1 (5 bases). The CDR3 runs 16 residues. The germline CDR1 and CDR2 sequences are MNHEY and SVGEGT. V gave up 5 bases and J gave up 3 bases, with 19 bases separating them. CDR3 region: CASSPEGLRQYYGYTF. Written as DNA, the CDR3 is TGTGCCAGCAGTCCGGAGGGCCTCAGACAGTACTATGGCTACACCTTC.

The chain employs TRBV28 and TRBJ2-7; tentatively, D is TRBD1 (6 bases). The CDR3 runs 14 residues. Trimming removed 5 bases at V and 6 bases at J, with 17 bases between. Germline lookup yields CDR1 MDHEN and CDR2 SYDVKM. The CDR3 DNA reads TGTGCCAGCAGTAGGATCACAGGGTTCAGCGAGCAGTACTTC. Translated: CASSRITGFSEQYF.

This clone was counted a single time. The gene calls are TRBV5-1 and TRBJ2-5; D might be TRBD1 (6 bases). The V and J ends lost 0 bases and 5 bases respectively, with 17 bases between them. Germline lookup yields CDR1 SGHRS and CDR2 YFSETQ. The CDR3 is made up of 16 amino acids. In nucleotides, the CDR3 is TGCGCCAGCAGCTTGGCGGTCGGGACAACCGGGGAGACCCAGTACTTC. Translated, it gives CASSLAVGTTGETQYF. Filled out from reference TRBV5-1 and TRBJ2-5, the complete variable domain reads KAGVTQTPRYLIKTRGQQVTLSCSPISGHRSVSWYQQTPGQGLQFLFEYFSETQRNKGNFPGRFSGRQFSNSRSEMNVSTLELGDSALYLCASSLAVGTTGETQYFGPGTRLLVL.

V and J are TRBV30 and TRBJ1-2; D is possibly TRBD1 (6 bases). The germline gives CDR1 GTSNPN, CDR2 SVGIG (reference sequence). The CDR3 is made up of 13 amino acids. Trimming took off 3 bases at V and 2 bases at J, with 10 bases between the two ends. CDR3 loop: CAWSSGGNYGYTF. The CDR3 nucleotides read TGTGCCTGGAGCTCGGGGGGCAACTATGGCTACACCTTC. Combining the CDR3 with reference TRBV30 and TRBJ1-2 gives the whole variable domain SQTIHQWPATLVQPVGSPLSLECTVEGTSNPNLYWYRQAAGRGLQLLFYSVGIGQISSEVPQNLSASRPQDRQFILSSKKLLLSDSGFYLCAWSSGGNYGYTFGSGTRLTVV.